One sample yielded the 10 T cell receptor beta chains listed below, sequenced in a study of T cell changes during pregnancy in multiple sclerosis. Data came from immunoSEQ multiplex PCR; TCRdb stores just in-frame clones and leaves some out. The sample shows just over 35,000 clones, 85% to 95% of them seen only once. This sample comprised CD4+ T cells from peripheral blood mononuclear cells, obtained in the first trimester of pregnancy. Every receptor here comes from a female donor with multiple sclerosis, enrolled in a pregnancy study.

V is TRBV7-9 and J is TRBJ2-1, with 14 bases fitting TRBD2. V trimming: 3 bases; J trimming: 5 bases; junction bases outside the gene matches: 3. The CDR3 contains 16 residues. Per germline, CDR1 SEHNR and CDR2 FQNEAQ (reference sequence). As DNA, the CDR3 is TGTGCCAGCAGCTTTGGGACTAGCGGGAGAGACAATGAGCAGTTCTTC. Translating gives CASSFGTSGRDNEQFF.

The rearrangement joins TRBV7-9 to TRBJ2-7; no reliable D call. The ends were cut back, 5 bases at V and 0 bases at J, with 11 bases in the middle. The CDR3 spans 14 residues. Germline V gene data show CDR1 as SEHNR and CDR2 as FQNEAQ (reference sequence). CDR3 DNA: TGTGCCAGCAGCAGCAGGTTCTACTCCTACGAGCAGTACTTC. It is translated as CASSSRFYSYEQYF.

The rearrangement uses TRBV5-1 and TRBJ2-1; 11 bases are shared with TRBD2. The CDR3 has 15 amino acids. V shed 1 base and J 4 bases; nucleotides not matched to a gene: 1. Germline CDR1 is SGHRS and CDR2 is YFSETQ. Here the CDR3 DNA reads TGCGCCAGCAGCTTGATAGCGGGAGGGTACAATGAGCAGTTCTTC. Its translation: CASSLIAGGYNEQFF. Filled out from reference TRBV5-1 and TRBJ2-1, the complete variable domain reads KAGVTQTPRYLIKTRGQQVTLSCSPISGHRSVSWYQQTPGQGLQFLFEYFSETQRNKGNFPGRFSGRQFSNSRSEMNVSTLELGDSALYLCASSLIAGGYNEQFFGPGTRLTVL.

CDR3 sequence reads: CASSLEGGEPLYEQYF. The CDR3 DNA follows: TGTGCCAGCAGCTTAGAAGGGGGGGAGCCTCTCTACGAGCAGTACTTC. The chain recombines TRBV7-6 with TRBJ2-7; tentative D call: TRBD2 (7 bases). There are 16 residues in the CDR3. V dropped 1 base and J dropped 3 bases, with 16 bases sitting between them. From germline, CDR1 is SGHVS and CDR2 FNYEAQ.

The genes are TRBV7-9 and TRBJ2-2, with 9 bases aligning to TRBD1. Per germline, CDR1 SEHNR and CDR2 FQNEAQ (reference sequence). The V and J ends lost 5 bases and 4 bases, in that order; junction bases with no gene match: 8. The CDR3 extends over 16 amino acids. The CDR3 nucleotides read TGTGCCAGCAGCCTGGGGACAGGGTTGGCCACCGGGGAGCTGTTTTTT. It translates to CASSLGTGLATGELFF.

This clone was detected a few times. This chain links TRBV20-1 with TRBJ1-2, with 11 bases lining up with TRBD1. The trim removed 6 bases at V and 8 bases at J, leaving 2 bases unmatched. This CDR3 region has 11 residues. Looked up from germline, CDR1 is DFQATT and CDR2 is SNEGSKA (reference sequence). The CDR3 here is CSARTGGGYTF. Written as DNA, the CDR3 is TGCAGTGCGCGGACAGGGGGCGGCTACACCTTC.

The genes are TRBV18 and TRBJ2-3, with a tentative D call TRBD1 (5 bases). The CDR3 is made up of 14 amino acids. Germline loops: CDR1 KGHSH, CDR2 LQKENI. V lost 0 bases and J lost 8, with 12 bases in between. CDR3 DNA: TGTGCCAGCTCACCACCCACAGGTCTCGGTACGCAGTATTTT. Its protein is CASSPPTGLGTQYF.

V gene TRBV7-8 combines with J gene TRBJ2-7; 8 positions match TRBD2. CDR3 length: 15 residues. CDR1 SGHVS and CDR2 FQNEAQ come from the germline V gene. With V trimmed by 5 bases and J by 1 base, 7 bases remained unmatched. The CDR3 region is CASSRKREPSYEQYF. The CDR3 coding sequence is TGTGCCAGCAGCCGGAAGCGGGAGCCTTCCTACGAGCAGTACTTC. The full variable domain, in which reference TRBV7-8 and TRBJ2-7 provide the parts outside the CDR3, is GAGVSQSPRYKVAKRGQDVALRCDPISGHVSLFWYQQALGQGPEFLTYFQNEAQLDKSGLPSDRFFAERPEGSVSTLKIQRTQQEDSAVYLCASSRKREPSYEQYFGPGTRLTVT.

This chain uses TRBV19 with TRBJ2-2; 7 bases are shared with TRBD1. Germline V gene lookup returns CDR1 LNHDA and CDR2 SQIVND (reference sequence). J was trimmed by 4 bases and V by 1 base; bases with no gene match: 9. The CDR3 covers 17 residues. The CDR3: CASSIVQGNRGTGELFF. CDR3 in DNA: TGTGCCAGTAGTATAGTACAGGGTAACAGGGGCACCGGGGAGCTGTTTTTT.

V usage is TRBV6-5 and J usage is TRBJ2-1, with 7 bases matching TRBD2. The V and J ends lost 11 bases and 4 bases, in that order; junction bases with no gene match: 11. Germline-derived CDR1 and CDR2 are MNHEY and SVGAGI. The CDR3 is made up of 14 amino acids. CDR3 loop: CAVSRGDEYNEQFF. CDR3 nucleotides: TGTGCCGTCTCTCGGGGGGACGAATACAATGAGCAGTTCTTC.